Each of the 32 T cell receptor beta chains below was sequenced from the same sample in a study of cytomegalovirus exposure and HLA in healthy donors. The PCR contained 60 Vbeta and 13 Jbeta primers. Method: immunoSEQ multiplex PCR; TCRdb's copy keeps in-frame clones and lacks some. The sample holds 170,000 or so clones, less than 85% seen once. Sequenced material: PBMCs. The receptors shown here come from a man younger than 30 in good health and CMV-seronegative.

The J gene is TRBJ2-2, the V gene TRBV6-1, with 11 bases identical to TRBD1. V shed 6 bases and J 7 bases; nucleotides not matched to a gene: 4. Germline CDR1 reads MNHNS; CDR2 reads SASEGT. The CDR3 is 14 amino acids. CDR3 DNA: TGTGCCAGCAGGGGACAGGGGGATCACGGGGAGCTGTTTTTT. It specifies CASRGQGDHGELFF.

The genes are TRBV5-4 and TRBJ1-1; possibly TRBD1 for D (6 bases). The CDR3 is made up of 14 amino acids. Germline V gives CDR1 SGHNT, CDR2 YYREEE (reference sequence). The V gene lost 4 bases and the J gene lost 3 bases, with 13 bases spanning the gap. In nucleotides, the CDR3 is TGTGCCAGCAGCGGGAACAGGGTTGACACTGAAGCTTTCTTT. It translates to CASSGNRVDTEAFF.

This chain uses TRBV6-4 with TRBJ2-1; 7 bases are a match to TRBD2. The V and J ends lost 10 bases and 5 bases, in that order; junction bases with no gene match: 14. Germline CDR1 reads MRHNA; CDR2 reads SNTAGT. The CDR3 length is 15 residues. CDR3 sequence (DNA): TGTGCCACCAAATCCGCGGTCAGCGGGGACAATGAGCAGTTCTTC. Residues: CATKSAVSGDNEQFF.

This chain uses TRBV4-2 with TRBJ2-2; D is perhaps TRBD1 (6 bases). This CDR3 spans 13 amino acids. Germline CDR1 LGHNA, CDR2 YNFKEQ. Trimming left V 4 bases short and J 4 bases short, with 7 bases between. The CDR3 region has the DNA TGTGCCAGCAGCCTCAGGGGCACCGGGGAGCTGTTTTTT. It is translated as CASSLRGTGELFF.

V usage is TRBV6-5 and J usage is TRBJ2-1; TRBD2 matches at 8 bases. Unmatched junction bases numbered 8, after V lost 6 bases and J lost 4 bases. The CDR3 has 15 amino acids. Looked up from germline, CDR1 is MNHEY and CDR2 is SVGAGI. CDR3: CASSSGSPTYNEQFF. CDR3 sequence (DNA): TGTGCCAGCAGCAGCGGGAGCCCCACTTACAATGAGCAGTTCTTC.

This chain uses TRBV2 with TRBJ2-1; possibly TRBD1 for D (6 bases). V was clipped by 4 bases and J by 9 bases, with 13 bases between them. Germline V gene data show CDR1 as SNHLY and CDR2 as FYNNEI. This CDR3 has 13 residues. CDR3 coding DNA: TGTGCCAGCAGTGGACAGGTAGATCTTGAGCAGTTCTTC. It yields the protein CASSGQVDLEQFF.

The chain has TRBV10-3 and TRBJ2-1; D may be TRBD2 (5 bases). Trimming removed 11 bases at V and 9 bases at J, with 14 bases between. Germline-derived CDR1 and CDR2 are ENHRY and SYGVKD. CDR3 length equals 11 residues. The CDR3, as DNA: TGTGCCTTGCTAAAACGGGGTGAGCAGTTCTTC. As protein: CALLKRGEQFF.

The DNA of the CDR3 is TGTGCCAGCATCCCGGGACAGAGCACCGGGGAGCTGTTTTTT. It encodes CASIPGQSTGELFF. This chain connects TRBV6-1 to TRBJ2-2; TRBD1 agrees at 7 bases. Germline CDR1 MNHNS, CDR2 SASEGT. Germline trimming cut 7 bases from V and 4 bases from J; bases unmatched to any gene: 6. The CDR3 contains 14 residues.

The genes are TRBV7-3 and TRBJ2-1; 9 bases agree with TRBD2. The V segment lost 4 bases and the J segment 6 bases; nucleotides outside the gene matches: 4. The CDR3 totals 14 residues. Germline values: CDR1 SGHTA, CDR2 FQGTGA. The CDR3 DNA sequence: TGTGCCAGCAGCTCACGCGGGGGGGCCAATGAGCAGTTCTTC. This sequence encodes CASSSRGGANEQFF.

The genes are TRBV6-5 and TRBJ1-4; TRBD1 aligns across 7 bases. This CDR3 comprises 13 residues. Per the germline V gene, CDR1 is MNHEY and CDR2 is SVGAGI. V shed 10 bases and J 3 bases; nucleotides not matched to a gene: 5. The CDR3 DNA is TGTGCCACCTCCAGGGGGTCTAATGAAAAACTGTTTTTT. It codes for CATSRGSNEKLFF.

The V gene is TRBV10-3, the J gene TRBJ2-2, with 7 bases matching TRBD1. CDR1 and CDR2 (germline): ENHRY, SYGVKD. Losses at the gene ends were 6 bases for V and 4 bases for J; bases not matched to a gene: 8. This CDR3 comprises 15 residues. The CDR3 here is CAISSKTGITGELFF. The CDR3 DNA is TGTGCCATCAGCTCTAAGACAGGGATCACCGGGGAGCTGTTTTTT.

This chain joins TRBV25-1 and TRBJ1-2; 7 bases fit TRBD1. The germline CDR1 and CDR2 sequences are MGHDK and SYGVNS. Germline trimming cut 3 bases from V and 4 bases from J; bases unmatched to any gene: 5. The CDR3 totals 14 residues. The CDR3 DNA sequence: TGTGCCAGCAGTGAGGCGGGACAGCTCTATGGCTACACCTTC. Translation gives CASSEAGQLYGYTF.

The table lists this clone with a few counts. The chain couples TRBV30 to TRBJ2-5; 9 nucleotides align to TRBD2. This CDR3 contains 19 residues. V dropped 0 bases and J dropped 4; count of bases not matched to a gene: 18. The germline V gene has CDR1 GTSNPN and CDR2 SVGIG (reference sequence). The CDR3 sequence: CAWSVLGRGASGTRETQYF. Written as DNA, the CDR3 is TGTGCCTGGAGTGTATTGGGGCGAGGAGCTAGCGGGACTCGAGAGACCCAGTACTTC.

V usage is TRBV7-9 and J usage is TRBJ2-7; a weak D match, TRBD2 (5 bases). Trimming cost V 0 bases and J 3 bases, with 9 bases left between them. Germline V CDR1 and CDR2: SEHNR, FQNEAQ (reference sequence). The CDR3 length is 14 residues. The chain's CDR3 is CASSLARAYYEQYF. The CDR3 DNA is TGTGCCAGCAGCTTAGCGCGGGCCTACTACGAGCAGTACTTC.

V usage is TRBV5-6 and J usage is TRBJ2-7, with D tentatively TRBD2 (5 bases). V was pared by 2 bases and J by 4 bases, with 19 bases between. The CDR3 loop spans 16 amino acids. Germline V gene data show CDR1 as SGHDT and CDR2 as YYEEEE. In DNA form, the CDR3 reads TGTGCCAGCAGCTTTTTGCATTCGGGAATCGAGTACGAGCAGTACTTC. This gives the protein CASSFLHSGIEYEQYF.

The chain employs TRBV19 and TRBJ2-1, with 14 nucleotides matching TRBD2. CDR3 length: 19 residues. J was trimmed by 5 bases and V by 3 bases; bases with no gene match: 12. Per germline, CDR1 LNHDA and CDR2 SQIVND (reference sequence). DNA of the CDR3: TGTGCCAGTAGTATCTTGCCCCGACTAGCGGGGGGGCTAAACAATGAGCAGTTCTTC. Amino acid sequence: CASSILPRLAGGLNNEQFF.

The rearrangement links TRBV19 to TRBJ2-7; D tentatively reads TRBD1 or TRBD2 (5 bases each). V lost 5 bases, J lost 3 bases, and 11 bases lay in between. The CDR3 contains 13 residues. Looked up from germline, CDR1 is LNHDA and CDR2 is SQIVND (reference sequence). The CDR3 is CASSLGAGYEQYF. Here the CDR3 DNA reads TGTGCCAGTAGTTTAGGGGCGGGCTACGAGCAGTACTTC.

The chain carries TRBV7-9 and TRBJ2-1; D gene ambiguous. Between the trimmed V and J ends, which lost 0 bases and 0 bases, there was a span of 6 bases. This CDR3 spans 15 amino acids. The germline V gene encodes CDR1 SEHNR and CDR2 FQNEAQ (reference sequence). CDR3 sequence: CASSLAPLSYNEQFF. CDR3 DNA: TGTGCCAGCAGCTTAGCTCCCCTCTCCTACAATGAGCAGTTCTTC. The entire variable domain, with the rest obtained from reference TRBV7-9 and TRBJ2-1, is as follows: DTGVSQNPRHKITKRGQNVTFRCDPISEHNRLYWYRQTLGQGPEFLTYFQNEAQLEKSRLLSDRFSAERPKGSFSTLEIQRTEQGDSAMYLCASSLAPLSYNEQFFGPGTRLTVL.

The CDR3 loop reads CASSLQGQTLHF. CDR3 bases: TGTGCCAGCAGCCTCCAGGGTCAAACCCTCCACTTT. V usage is TRBV16 and J usage is TRBJ1-6; perhaps TRBD1 as D (5 bases). The V gene lost 4 bases and the J gene lost 14 bases, with 12 bases spanning the gap. This CDR3 has 12 residues. Looked up from germline, CDR1 is KGHSY and CDR2 is FQNENV.

This clone appeared once. The chain links TRBV7-2 to TRBJ2-1; 12 nucleotides align to TRBD2. The V and J ends lost 8 bases and 5 bases, in that order; junction bases with no gene match: 1. This CDR3 comprises 13 residues. CDR1 is SGHTA and CDR2 is FQGNSA in the germline V gene. The CDR3 sequence: CASWTSGNNEQFF. The CDR3, as DNA: TGTGCCAGCTGGACTAGCGGGAACAATGAGCAGTTCTTC.

V is TRBV29-1 and J is TRBJ2-2, with TRBD2 matching 7 bases. Germline V lookup: CDR1 SQVTM, CDR2 ANQGSEA. The junction had 18 bases not matched to a gene; V was cut back by 1 base and J by 7 bases. This CDR3 spans 18 amino acids. The CDR3 region has the DNA TGCAGCGTTGAAGCCAGAGTAGACAACAGCGGGACGGTCGGGGAGCTGTTTTTT. Protein: CSVEARVDNSGTVGELFF.

This clone was observed a few times. V usage is TRBV4-3 and J usage is TRBJ2-1; 9 bases align to TRBD2. This CDR3 is built from 17 residues. CDR1 is LGHNA, CDR2 YSLEER, per germline. Unmatched junction bases numbered 8, after V lost 1 base and J lost 4 bases. This CDR3 is CASSQVLAGGKYNEQFF. DNA for the CDR3: TGCGCCAGCAGCCAAGTGTTGGCGGGAGGGAAATACAATGAGCAGTTCTTC.

The rearrangement joins TRBV2 to TRBJ1-1, with 9 bases aligning to TRBD1. Per the germline V gene, CDR1 is SNHLY and CDR2 is FYNNEI. J lost 4 bases, V lost 5 bases, and 5 bases had no gene match. The length of the CDR3 is 14 residues. CDR3 nucleotide sequence: TGTGCCAGCAGTCTACAGGGGGCGGTCACTGAAGCTTTCTTT. Its translation: CASSLQGAVTEAFF.

V is TRBV12-5 and J is TRBJ1-2; D is unclear. Germline values: CDR1 LGHNT, CDR2 FRNRAP. V was shortened by 5 bases and J by 1 base, with 23 bases between the two germline ends. This CDR3 spans 18 amino acids. This CDR3 reads CASGLKDTAGWSNYGYTF. In DNA, the CDR3 is TGTGCTAGTGGTCTAAAAGACACAGCGGGATGGAGTAACTATGGCTACACCTTC.

The chain carries TRBV6-5 and TRBJ1-2, with D perhaps matching TRBD1 (6 bases). Germline V gene lookup returns CDR1 MNHEY and CDR2 SVGAGI. Trimming shortened V by 0 bases and J by 4 bases, and 15 bases separated the two germline ends. This CDR3 has 16 residues. DNA of the CDR3: TGTGCCAGCAGTTACTCGGTCGCAGGACAGTCCTATGGCTACACCTTC. This sequence encodes CASSYSVAGQSYGYTF.

CDR3 sequence: CASSQDPGPRLSGQYF. Written as DNA, the CDR3 is TGCGCCAGCAGCCAAGATCCAGGGCCCAGATTAAGTGGGCAGTACTTC. The V gene is TRBV4-1, the J gene TRBJ2-7; the D gene is possibly TRBD1 (5 bases). Trimming cost V 0 bases and J 9 bases, with 21 bases left between them. CDR1 and CDR2 from the germline V gene are MGHRA and YSYEKL. The CDR3 consists of 16 residues.

The sample holds a few counts of this clone. The rearrangement uses TRBV4-1 and TRBJ2-5, with D possibly matching TRBD2 (6 bases). In germline, CDR1 is MGHRA, CDR2 YSYEKL. V shed 0 bases and J shed 5 bases, with 16 bases lying between them. This CDR3 comprises 16 residues. The CDR3, as DNA: TGCGCCAGCAGCCAAGAGCACGCCGGGGGTTGGGAGACCCAGTACTTC. Translation: CASSQEHAGGWETQYF.

This clone was observed a handful of times. The genes are TRBV29-1 and TRBJ2-5; 7 bases match TRBD1. The germline gives CDR1 SQVTM, CDR2 ANQGSEA. There are 13 residues in the CDR3. The V gene end was trimmed by 4 bases and the J gene end by 4 bases; junction bases not matched to a gene: 6. CDR3 sequence: CSVGQGQRETQYF. CDR3 coding DNA: TGCAGCGTTGGACAGGGTCAGCGAGAGACCCAGTACTTC.

J is TRBJ2-3 and V is TRBV5-1; a weak D match, TRBD2 (6 bases). With 0 bases removed from V and 3 bases from J, the gap between germline ends came to 11 bases. Germline V gene sequence: CDR1 SGHRS, CDR2 YFSETQ. The CDR3 consists of 15 residues. CDR3 sequence reads: CASSLATGETDTQYF. In nucleotides, the CDR3 is TGCGCCAGCAGCTTGGCGACGGGAGAGACAGATACGCAGTATTTT.

The chain links TRBV5-4 to TRBJ1-4, with TRBD1 matching 8 bases. CDR3 length equals 14 residues. Germline V gene data show CDR1 as SGHNT and CDR2 as YYREEE (reference sequence). The V and J ends lost 4 bases and 8 bases, in that order; junction bases with no gene match: 7. The CDR3 DNA follows: TGTGCCAGCAGCCCTGGACAGGGACTGGAAAAACTGTTTTTT. As protein: CASSPGQGLEKLFF.

In regard to this clone: At one of its ends the junction is not consistent with the germline gene, which may arise from a read error. J is TRBJ2-7 and V is TRBV7-8; D is ambiguous. This CDR3 is 10 amino acids long. Germline V gene lookup returns CDR1 SGHVS and CDR2 FQNEAQ. The DNA of the CDR3 is TGTGCCTGCAGCTTGGAGGAGCAGTACTTC. Residues: CACSLEEQYF.

The V and J genes are TRBV30 and TRBJ1-2, with D unclear. The CDR3 length is 15 residues. V was shortened by 0 bases and J by 0 bases, with 11 bases between the two germline ends. Germline V gene lookup returns CDR1 GTSNPN and CDR2 SVGIG (reference sequence). In DNA, the CDR3 is TGTGCCTGGAGTGTAGAACCGCGAGCTAACTATGGCTACACCTTC. Amino acid sequence: CAWSVEPRANYGYTF.